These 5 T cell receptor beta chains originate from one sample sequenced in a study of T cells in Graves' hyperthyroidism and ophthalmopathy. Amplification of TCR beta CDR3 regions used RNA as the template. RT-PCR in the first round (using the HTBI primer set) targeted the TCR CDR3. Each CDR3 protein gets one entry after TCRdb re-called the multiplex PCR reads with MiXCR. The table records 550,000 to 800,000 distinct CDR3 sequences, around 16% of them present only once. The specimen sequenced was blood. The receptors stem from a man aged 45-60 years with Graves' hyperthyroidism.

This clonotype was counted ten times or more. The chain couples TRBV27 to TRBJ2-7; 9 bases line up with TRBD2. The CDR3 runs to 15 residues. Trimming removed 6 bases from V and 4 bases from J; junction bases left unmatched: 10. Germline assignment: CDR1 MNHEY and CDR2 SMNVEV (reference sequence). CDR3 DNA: TGTGCCAGCAGGCTAGTAGCGGGAGTTAGTTACGAGCAGTACTTC. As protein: CASRLVAGVSYEQYF.

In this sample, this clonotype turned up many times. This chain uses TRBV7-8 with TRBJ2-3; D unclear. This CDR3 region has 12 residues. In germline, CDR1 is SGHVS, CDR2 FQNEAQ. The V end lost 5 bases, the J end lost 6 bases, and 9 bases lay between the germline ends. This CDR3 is CASSPRADTQYF. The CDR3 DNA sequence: TGTGCCAGCAGCCCCCGAGCGGATACGCAGTATTTT.

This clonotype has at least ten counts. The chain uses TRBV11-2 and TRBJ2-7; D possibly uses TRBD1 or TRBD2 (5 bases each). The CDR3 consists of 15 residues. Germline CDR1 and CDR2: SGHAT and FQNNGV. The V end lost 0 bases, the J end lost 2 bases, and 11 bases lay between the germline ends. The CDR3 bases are TGTGCCAGCAGCTTAGATCCGGGGCCCACCTACGAGCAGTACTTC. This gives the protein CASSLDPGPTYEQYF.

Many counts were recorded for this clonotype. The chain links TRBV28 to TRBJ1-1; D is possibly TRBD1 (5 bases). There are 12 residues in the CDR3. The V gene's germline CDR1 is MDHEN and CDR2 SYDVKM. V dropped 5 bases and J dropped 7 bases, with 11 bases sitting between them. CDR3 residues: CASSGTRSEAFF. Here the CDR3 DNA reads TGTGCCAGCAGTGGGACGCGGAGTGAAGCTTTCTTT.

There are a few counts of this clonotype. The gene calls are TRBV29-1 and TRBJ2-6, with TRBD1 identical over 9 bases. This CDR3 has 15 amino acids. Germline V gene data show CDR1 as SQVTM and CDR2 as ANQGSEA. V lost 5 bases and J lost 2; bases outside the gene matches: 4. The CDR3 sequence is CSVSTGGAGANVLTF. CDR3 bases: TGCAGCGTTTCGACAGGGGGAGCTGGGGCCAACGTCCTGACTTTC. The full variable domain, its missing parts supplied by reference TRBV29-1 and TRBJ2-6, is SAVISQKPSRDICQRGTSLTIQCQVDSQVTMMFWYRQQPGQSLTLIATANQGSEATYESGFVIDKFPISRPNLTFSTLTVSNMSPEDSSIYLCSVSTGGAGANVLTFGAGSRLTVL.